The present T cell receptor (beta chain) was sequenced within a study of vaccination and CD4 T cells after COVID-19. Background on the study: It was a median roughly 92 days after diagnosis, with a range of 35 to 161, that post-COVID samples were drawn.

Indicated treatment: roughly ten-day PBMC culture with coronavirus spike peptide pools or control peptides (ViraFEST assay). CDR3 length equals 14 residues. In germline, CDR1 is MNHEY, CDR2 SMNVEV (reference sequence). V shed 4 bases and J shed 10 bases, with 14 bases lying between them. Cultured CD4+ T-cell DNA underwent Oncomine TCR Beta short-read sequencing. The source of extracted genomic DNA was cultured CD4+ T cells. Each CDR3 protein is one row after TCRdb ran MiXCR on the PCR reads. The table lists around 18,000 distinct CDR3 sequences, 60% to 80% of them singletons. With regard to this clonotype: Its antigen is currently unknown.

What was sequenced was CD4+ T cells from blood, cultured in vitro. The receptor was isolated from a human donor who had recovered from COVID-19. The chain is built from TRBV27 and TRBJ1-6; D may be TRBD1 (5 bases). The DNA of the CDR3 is TGTGCCAGCAGTTGGCGGCAGGGCAACTCACCCCTCCACTTT. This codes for CASSWRQGNSPLHF.